This is a list of T cell receptor beta chains from one sample in a study of regulatory T cells in long-lasting Graves disease. TCRdb independently ran MiXCR on the multiplex PCR reads; one entry per CDR3 protein. The table records 400,000 or so distinct CDR3 sequences, roughly a quarter of them present only once. The material was peripheral blood mononuclear cells (PBMCs), obtained when the disease was refractory, from a patient treated with antithyroid drugs. The origin of the receptors is a female donor with Graves disease. Each CDR3 is given with its conserved first and last residue. The order of the fields is D gene, clone size, J gene, V gene, CDR3 DNA, CDR3 protein. D genes are given only for firm matches. Not all rows give a size; the values are once, few, many and, for expanded clones, a class.

>TRBD1|many|TRBJ1-2|TRBV7-9
TGTGCCAGCAGCGAGCGATCCGGGACAGGGGAAGGCTACACCTTC
CASSERSGTGEGYTF
>-|many|TRBJ1-2|TRBV27
TGTGCCAGCAGTTCCGTCGCCAGGGTAGATGGCTACACCTTC
CASSSVARVDGYTF
>TRBD1|-|TRBJ2-3|TRBV5-1
TGCGCCAGCAGCCCTACAGGGGTTTACTCAAATACGCAGTATTTT
CASSPTGVYSNTQYF
>-|-|TRBJ1-1|TRBV27
TGTGCCAGCAGTTTCCGGGTCGGGGCTAAGGGGGAGGCTTTCTTT
CASSFRVGAKGEAFF
>TRBD2|-|TRBJ2-5|TRBV12-5
TGTGCTAGTGGCACCTATGGACTAGCGGGGGAAGAGACCCAGTACTTC
CASGTYGLAGEETQYF
>TRBD2|-|TRBJ2-4|TRBV19
TGTGCCAGTAGTATTCGAGTACTAGCGTCTTCCGGGGCCAAAAACATTCAGTACTTC
CASSIRVLASSGAKNIQYF
>TRBD1|-|TRBJ1-5|TRBV18
TGTGCCAGCTCACCGGGACAGGGTGAACAGCCCCAGCATTTT
CASSPGQGEQPQHF
>-|-|TRBJ1-4|TRBV7-9
TGTGCCAGCAGCTTAACCTCGGGAGTTGGTAAAGCGGGTGAAAAACTGTTTTTT
CASSLTSGVGKAGEKLFF
>TRBD1|many|TRBJ1-1|TRBV28
TGTGCCAGCAGTCCAGGACAGGGCATATCGAACACTGAAGCTTTCTTT
CASSPGQGISNTEAFF
>TRBD1|few|TRBJ2-2|TRBV2
TGTGCCAGCAGAACAGGGACAGGGGGCACCGGGGAGCTGTTTTTT
CASRTGTGGTGELFF
>-|-|TRBJ1-5|TRBV19
TGTGCCAGTAGACAATGGACAGTCCATAGCAATCAGCCCCGGCATTTT
CASRQWTVHSNQPRHF
>TRBD1|many|TRBJ1-1|TRBV3-1
TGTGCCAGCAAGGGACAGGGGCTTTCCTTT
CASKGQGLSF
>TRBD1|many|TRBJ1-2|TRBV27
TGTGCCAGCAGTTTATCGCCGAGGACAGGGCTAGGCTATGGCTACACCTTC
CASSLSPRTGLGYGYTF
>-|few|TRBJ2-7|TRBV20-1
TGCAGTGCTAGAGGGGACAAGTCCTACGAGCAGTACTTC
CSARGDKSYEQYF
>-|many|TRBJ2-7|TRBV2
TGTGCCAGCAGTGAACGTCGGACTCCTAATGTGGGGGAGCAGTACTTC
CASSERRTPNVGEQYF
>TRBD1|many|TRBJ2-7|TRBV28
TGTGCCAGCAGTTTCTCACGGACAGGGGGTAGGCGGGAGCAGTACTTC
CASSFSRTGGRREQYF
>TRBD2|many|TRBJ2-7|TRBV7-2
TGTGCCACGACTAGCGGGAGCTCCTACGAGCAGTACTTC
CATTSGSSYEQYF
>TRBD1|-|TRBJ1-5|TRBV6-9
TGTGCCAGCGGTTCCGGACAGGGAGGCCAGCCCCAGCATTTT
CASGSGQGGQPQHF
>-|few|TRBJ1-1|TRBV19
TGTGCCAGTAGTCGTATACAGGGTTTCACTGAAGCTTTCTTT
CASSRIQGFTEAFF
>-|-|TRBJ2-7|TRBV5-1
TGCGCCAGCAGCTTGGAAGGGCTCGAGCAGTACTTC
CASSLEGLEQYF